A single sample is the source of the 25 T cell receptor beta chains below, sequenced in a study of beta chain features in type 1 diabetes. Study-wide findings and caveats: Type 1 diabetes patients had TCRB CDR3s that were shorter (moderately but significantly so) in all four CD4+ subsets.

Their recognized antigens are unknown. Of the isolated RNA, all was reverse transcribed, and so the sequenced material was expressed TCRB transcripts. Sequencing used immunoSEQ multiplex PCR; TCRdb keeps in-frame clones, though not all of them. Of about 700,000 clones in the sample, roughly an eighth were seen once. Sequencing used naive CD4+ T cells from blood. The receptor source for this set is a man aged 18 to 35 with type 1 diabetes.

CDR3 sequence: CSVGGGGGDNEQFF. CDR3 sequence (DNA): TGCAGCGTTGGCGGCGGGGGGGGCGACAATGAGCAGTTCTTC. This sequence joins TRBV29-1 and TRBJ2-1; TRBD2 agrees at 9 bases. Germline V CDR1 and CDR2: SQVTM, ANQGSEA. CDR3 length: 14 residues. Trimming cost V 4 bases and J 5 bases; bases outside gene matches: 6.

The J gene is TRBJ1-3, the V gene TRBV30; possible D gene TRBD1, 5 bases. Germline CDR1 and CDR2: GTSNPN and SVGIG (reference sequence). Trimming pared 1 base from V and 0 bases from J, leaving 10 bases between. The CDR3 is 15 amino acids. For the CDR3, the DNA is TGTGCCTGGAGTGACGGGGGAAGCTCTGGAAACACCATATATTTT. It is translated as CAWSDGGSSGNTIYF. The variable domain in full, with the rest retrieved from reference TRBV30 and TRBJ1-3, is SQTIHQWPATLVQPVGSPLSLECTVEGTSNPNLYWYRQAAGRGLQLLFYSVGIGQISSEVPQNLSASRPQDRQFILSSKKLLLSDSGFYLCAWSDGGSSGNTIYFGEGSWLTVV.

CDR3 loop: CASSLDSLTGNEKLFF. CDR3 nucleotides: TGTGCCAGCAGCTTGGACAGCTTGACGGGGAATGAAAAACTGTTTTTT. V and J are TRBV5-4 and TRBJ1-4; no definite D call. Germline loops: CDR1 SGHNT, CDR2 YYREEE (reference sequence). This CDR3 region has 16 residues. V lost 0 bases, J lost 5 bases, and 14 bases lay in between. Full variable domain (rest looked up from reference TRBV5-4 and TRBJ1-4): ETGVTQSPTHLIKTRGQQVTLRCSSQSGHNTVSWYQQALGQGPQFIFQYYREEENGRGNFPPRFSGLQFPNYSSELNVNALELDDSALYLCASSLDSLTGNEKLFFGSGTQLSVL.

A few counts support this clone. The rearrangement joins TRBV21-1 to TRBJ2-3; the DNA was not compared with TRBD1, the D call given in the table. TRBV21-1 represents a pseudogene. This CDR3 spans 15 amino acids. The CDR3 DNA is TGTGCCAGCAGCAAGGCGGGACAGAACACAGATACGCAGTATTTT. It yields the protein CASSKAGQNTDTQYF.

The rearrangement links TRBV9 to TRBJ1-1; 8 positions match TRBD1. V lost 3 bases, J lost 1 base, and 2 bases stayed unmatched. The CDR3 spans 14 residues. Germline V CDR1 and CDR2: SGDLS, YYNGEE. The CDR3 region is CASSGQGSNTEAFF. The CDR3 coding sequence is TGTGCCAGCAGCGGACAGGGGTCGAACACTGAAGCTTTCTTT.

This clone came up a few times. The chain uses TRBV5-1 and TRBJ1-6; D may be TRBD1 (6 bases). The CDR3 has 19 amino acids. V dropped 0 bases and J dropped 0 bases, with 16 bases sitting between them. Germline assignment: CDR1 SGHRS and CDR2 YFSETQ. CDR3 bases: TGCGCCAGCAGCTTGGTTGTATCGGACAGCCACTCCTATAATTCACCCCTCCACTTT. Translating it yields CASSLVVSDSHSYNSPLHF.

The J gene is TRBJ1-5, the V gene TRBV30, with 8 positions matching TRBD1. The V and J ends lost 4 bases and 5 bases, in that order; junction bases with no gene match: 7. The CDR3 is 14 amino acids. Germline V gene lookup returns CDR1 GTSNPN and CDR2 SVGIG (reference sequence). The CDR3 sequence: CAWTQQGGHQPQHF. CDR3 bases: TGTGCCTGGACCCAACAGGGGGGGCATCAGCCCCAGCATTTT.

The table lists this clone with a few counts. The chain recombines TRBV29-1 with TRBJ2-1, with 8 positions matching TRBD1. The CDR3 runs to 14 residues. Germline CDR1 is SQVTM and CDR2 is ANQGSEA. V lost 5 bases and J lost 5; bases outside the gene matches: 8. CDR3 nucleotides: TGCAGCGTTCGCCAGGACAGGGAAAACAATGAGCAGTTCTTC. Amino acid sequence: CSVRQDRENNEQFF.

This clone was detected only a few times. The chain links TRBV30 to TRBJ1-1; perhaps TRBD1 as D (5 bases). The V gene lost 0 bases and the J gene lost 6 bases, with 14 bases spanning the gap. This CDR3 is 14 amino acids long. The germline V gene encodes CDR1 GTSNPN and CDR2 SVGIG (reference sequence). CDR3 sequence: CAWSVPIRGAEAFF. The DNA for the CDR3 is TGTGCCTGGAGTGTACCGATCCGAGGGGCTGAAGCTTTCTTT.

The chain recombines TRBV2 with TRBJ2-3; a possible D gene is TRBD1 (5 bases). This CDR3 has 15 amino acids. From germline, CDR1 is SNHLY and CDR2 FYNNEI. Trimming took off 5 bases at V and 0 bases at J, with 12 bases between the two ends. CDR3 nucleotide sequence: TGTGCCAGCAGTCTCCGGACACTTAGCACAGATACGCAGTATTTT. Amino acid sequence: CASSLRTLSTDTQYF.

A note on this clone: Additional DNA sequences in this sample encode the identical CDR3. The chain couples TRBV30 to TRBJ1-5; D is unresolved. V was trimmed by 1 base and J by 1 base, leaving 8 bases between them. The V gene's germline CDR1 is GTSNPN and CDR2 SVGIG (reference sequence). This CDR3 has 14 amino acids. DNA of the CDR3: TGTGCCTGGAGTGGGGGATTCAGCAATCAGCCCCAGCATTTT. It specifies CAWSGGFSNQPQHF.

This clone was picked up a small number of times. CDR3 bases: TGTGCCATCAGTGAGTCGAGTACAGGGGTAACAGGCTATGGCTACACCTTC. Its translation is CAISESSTGVTGYGYTF. The V gene is TRBV10-3, the J gene TRBJ1-2; 7 nucleotides line up with TRBD1. This CDR3 has 17 residues. With V trimmed by 0 bases and J by 4 bases, 11 bases remained unmatched. The germline CDR1 and CDR2 sequences are ENHRY and SYGVKD.

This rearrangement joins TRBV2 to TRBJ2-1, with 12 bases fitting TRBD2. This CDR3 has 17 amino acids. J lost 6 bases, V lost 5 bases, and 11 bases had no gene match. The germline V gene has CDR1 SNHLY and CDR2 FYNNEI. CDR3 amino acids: CASSRTSGAGSGNEQFF. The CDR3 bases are TGTGCCAGCAGTCGGACTAGCGGGGCCGGTTCTGGCAATGAGCAGTTCTTC. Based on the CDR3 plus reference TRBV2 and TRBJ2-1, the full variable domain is EPEVTQTPSHQVTQMGQEVILRCVPISNHLYFYWYRQILGQKVEFLVSFYNNEISEKSEIFDDQFSVERPDGSNFTLKIRSTKLEDSAMYFCASSRTSGAGSGNEQFFGPGTRLTVL.

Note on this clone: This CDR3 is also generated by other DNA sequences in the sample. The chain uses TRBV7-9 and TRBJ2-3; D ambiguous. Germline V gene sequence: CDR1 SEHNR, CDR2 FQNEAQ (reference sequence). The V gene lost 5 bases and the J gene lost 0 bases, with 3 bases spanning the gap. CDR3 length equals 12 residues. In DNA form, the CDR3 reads TGTGCCAGCAGCCCCAGCACAGATACGCAGTATTTT. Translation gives CASSPSTDTQYF.

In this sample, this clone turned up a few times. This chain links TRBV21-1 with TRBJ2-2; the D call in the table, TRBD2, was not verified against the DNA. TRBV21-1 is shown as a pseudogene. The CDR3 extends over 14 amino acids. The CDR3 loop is CASTPGHVAGELFF. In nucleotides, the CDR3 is TGTGCCAGCACCCCCGGTCACGTGGCCGGGGAGCTGTTTTTT.

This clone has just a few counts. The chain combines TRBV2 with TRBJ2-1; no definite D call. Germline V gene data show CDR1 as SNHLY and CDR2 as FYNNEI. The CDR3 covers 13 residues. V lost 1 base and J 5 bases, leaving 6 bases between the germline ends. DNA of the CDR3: TGTGCCAGCAGTGAAGACGGCGACAATGAGCAGTTCTTC. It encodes CASSEDGDNEQFF. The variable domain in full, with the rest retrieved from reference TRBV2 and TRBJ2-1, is EPEVTQTPSHQVTQMGQEVILRCVPISNHLYFYWYRQILGQKVEFLVSFYNNEISEKSEIFDDQFSVERPDGSNFTLKIRSTKLEDSAMYFCASSEDGDNEQFFGPGTRLTVL.

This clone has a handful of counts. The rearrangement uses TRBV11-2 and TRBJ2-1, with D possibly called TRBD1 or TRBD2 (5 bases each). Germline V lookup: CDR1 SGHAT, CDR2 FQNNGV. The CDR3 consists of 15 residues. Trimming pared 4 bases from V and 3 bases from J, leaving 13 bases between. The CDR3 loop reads CASSYTGGSYNEQFF. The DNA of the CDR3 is TGTGCCAGCAGCTATACAGGTGGGAGCTACAATGAGCAGTTCTTC.

The CDR3 reads CASSPPGQPEQYF. CDR3 nucleotide sequence: TGTGCCAGCTCACCACCAGGACAGCCCGAGCAGTACTTC. The chain is built from TRBV18 and TRBJ2-7; possible D gene TRBD1, 6 bases. In germline, CDR1 is KGHSH, CDR2 LQKENI. CDR3 length: 13 amino acids. With 0 bases removed from V and 6 bases from J, the gap between germline ends came to 9 bases. Full variable domain (remainder filled in from reference TRBV18 and TRBJ2-7): NAGVMQNPRHLVRRRGQEARLRCSPMKGHSHVYWYRQLPEEGLKFMVYLQKENIIDESGMPKERFSAEFPKEGPSILRIQQVVRGDSAAYFCASSPPGQPEQYFGPGTRLTVT.

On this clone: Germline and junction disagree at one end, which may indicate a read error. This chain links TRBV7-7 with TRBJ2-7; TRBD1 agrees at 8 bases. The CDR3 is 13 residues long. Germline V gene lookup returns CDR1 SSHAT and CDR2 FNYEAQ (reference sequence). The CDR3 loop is CASSYGQGGEQYF. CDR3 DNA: TGTGCTAGCAGCTACGGACAGGGCGGCGAGCAGTACTTC. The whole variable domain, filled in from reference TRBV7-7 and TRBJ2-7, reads GAGVSQSPRYKVTKRGQDVTLRCDPISSHATLYWYQQALGQGPEFLTYFNYEAQPDKSGLPSDRFSAERPEGSISTLTIQRTEQRDSAMYRCASSYGQGGEQYFGPGTRLTVT.

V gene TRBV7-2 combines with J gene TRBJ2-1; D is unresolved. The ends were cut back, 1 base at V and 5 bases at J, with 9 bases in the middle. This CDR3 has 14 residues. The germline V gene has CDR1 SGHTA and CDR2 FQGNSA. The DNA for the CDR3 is TGTGCCAGCAGCTTAGGACCCCTAAACAATGAGCAGTTCTTC. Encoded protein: CASSLGPLNNEQFF.

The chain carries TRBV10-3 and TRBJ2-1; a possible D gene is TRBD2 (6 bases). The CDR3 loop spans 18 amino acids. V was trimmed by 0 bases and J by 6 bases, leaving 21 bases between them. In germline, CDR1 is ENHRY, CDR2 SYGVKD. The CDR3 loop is CAISESSKPGLPINEQFF. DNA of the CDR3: TGTGCCATCAGTGAGTCTTCTAAACCGGGACTTCCAATCAATGAGCAGTTCTTC.

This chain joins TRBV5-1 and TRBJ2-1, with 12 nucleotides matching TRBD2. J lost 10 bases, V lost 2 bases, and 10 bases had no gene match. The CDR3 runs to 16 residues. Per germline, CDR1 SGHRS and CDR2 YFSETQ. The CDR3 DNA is TGCGCCAGCAGCTTCCGGACTAGCGGGAAAGACGGGGAGCAGTTCTTC. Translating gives CASSFRTSGKDGEQFF.

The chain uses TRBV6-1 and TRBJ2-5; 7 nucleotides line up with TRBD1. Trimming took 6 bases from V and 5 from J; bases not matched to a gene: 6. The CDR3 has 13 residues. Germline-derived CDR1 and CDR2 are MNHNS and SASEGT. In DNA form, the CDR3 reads TGTGCCAGCAGGAGACAGGGCGGGGAGACCCAGTACTTC. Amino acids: CASRRQGGETQYF.

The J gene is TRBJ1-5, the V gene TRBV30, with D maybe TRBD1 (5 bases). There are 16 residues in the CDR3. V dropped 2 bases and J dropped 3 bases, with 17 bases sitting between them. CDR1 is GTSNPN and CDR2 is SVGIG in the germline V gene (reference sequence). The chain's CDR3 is CAWSLSEGPFNQPQHF. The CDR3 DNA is TGTGCCTGGAGTCTATCCGAGGGGCCATTCAATCAGCCCCAGCATTTT.

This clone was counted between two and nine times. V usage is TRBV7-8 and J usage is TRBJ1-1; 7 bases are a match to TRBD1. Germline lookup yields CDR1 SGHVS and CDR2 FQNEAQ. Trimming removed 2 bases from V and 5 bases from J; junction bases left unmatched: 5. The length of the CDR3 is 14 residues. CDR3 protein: CASSLIGGGTEAFF. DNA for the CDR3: TGTGCCAGCAGCTTAATAGGGGGCGGGACTGAAGCTTTCTTT.